This is a list of T cell receptor beta chains from one sample in a study of T cell repertoires in cytomegalovirus infection. Antigens for these TCRs are unknown. MiXCR, run by TCRdb on the reads, gives a single entry per CDR3 protein. The sample contains about 770,000 distinct CDR3 sequences, 25% to 35% of which appear only once. The specimen was cultured CD8+ T cells from PBMCs, collected from culture after CMV antigen stimulation. These receptor sequences come from a human donor in good health (CMV status not recorded). Some clones in this sample may be carry-over from other donors' samples. Each CDR3 is given with its conserved first and last residue. D genes are given only for firm matches. Size is stated for part of the rows, as once, few or many counts, or as a class when the clone is expanded.

CDR3nt: TGTGCCAGCAGCCAAAAAACCTTGACAGGGGCGACAGATACGCAGTATTTT
CDR3aa: CASSQKTLTGATDTQYF
abundance: few
v_gene: TRBV3-1
d_gene: TRBD1
j_gene: TRBJ2-3

CDR3nt: TGTGCCAGCATCCAAAGCCGCTTTGACGGGAATAACTATGGCTACACCTTC
CDR3aa: CASIQSRFDGNNYGYTF
abundance: -
v_gene: TRBV2
d_gene: -
j_gene: TRBJ1-2

CDR3nt: TGTGCCAGCAGCTTGACAGCTAGCAATCAGCCCCAGCATTTT
CDR3aa: CASSLTASNQPQHF
abundance: many
v_gene: TRBV12-3/TRBV12-4
d_gene: -
j_gene: TRBJ1-5

CDR3nt: TGTGCCACCAGCAGAGTCCCTAGCGGGGGGGCACACAATGAGCAGTTCTTC
CDR3aa: CATSRVPSGGAHNEQFF
abundance: -
v_gene: TRBV15
d_gene: TRBD2
j_gene: TRBJ2-1

CDR3nt: TGTGCCAGCAGCGGTACAAGGTCCCCATTCAATGAGCAGTTCTTC
CDR3aa: CASSGTRSPFNEQFF
abundance: -
v_gene: TRBV9
d_gene: -
j_gene: TRBJ2-1

CDR3nt: TGTGCCAGCAGTTTGGACAGGGGGCGCAGAGACACTGAAGCTTTCTTT
CDR3aa: CASSLDRGRRDTEAFF
abundance: few
v_gene: TRBV6-2/TRBV6-3
d_gene: TRBD1
j_gene: TRBJ1-1

CDR3nt: TGTGCCAGCAGCTCCTGGAGAGACGGTAAAATAAAGGAGACCCAGTACTTC
CDR3aa: CASSSWRDGKIKETQYF
abundance: -
v_gene: TRBV28
d_gene: -
j_gene: TRBJ2-5

CDR3nt: TGTGCCAGCAGCTCAAGCCCAGCGGGGGGGGCAGATACGCAGTATTTT
CDR3aa: CASSSSPAGGADTQYF
abundance: many
v_gene: TRBV4-2
d_gene: TRBD2
j_gene: TRBJ2-3

CDR3nt: TGTGCCAGCAGCCTAAGTGTGTCCTACAATGAGCAGTTCTTC
CDR3aa: CASSLSVSYNEQFF
abundance: few
v_gene: TRBV27
d_gene: -
j_gene: TRBJ2-1

CDR3nt: TGTGCCAGCAGCCGGGGGACAGAGTACCAAGAGACCCAGTACTTC
CDR3aa: CASSRGTEYQETQYF
abundance: -
v_gene: TRBV14
d_gene: TRBD1
j_gene: TRBJ2-5

CDR3nt: TGTGCCAGCAGCTTCCGGGCATGGGCGGGGGGGCCCTACAATGAGCAGTTCTTC
CDR3aa: CASSFRAWAGGPYNEQFF
abundance: few
v_gene: TRBV7-6
d_gene: TRBD2
j_gene: TRBJ2-1

CDR3nt: TGTGCCAGCAGCCGGACAGTTCTTAATGAAAAACTGTTTTTT
CDR3aa: CASSRTVLNEKLFF
abundance: -
v_gene: TRBV7-9
d_gene: -
j_gene: TRBJ1-4

CDR3nt: TGCGCCAGCAGCAGACCCCCGCCAGGACACTATGGCTACACCTTC
CDR3aa: CASSRPPPGHYGYTF
abundance: -
v_gene: TRBV4-1
d_gene: -
j_gene: TRBJ1-2

CDR3nt: TGTGCCAGCGGTATGGTAGGGGTTGGAGATACGCAGTATTTT
CDR3aa: CASGMVGVGDTQYF
abundance: -
v_gene: TRBV12-3/TRBV12-4
d_gene: -
j_gene: TRBJ2-3

CDR3nt: TGTGCCAGTCTTGACAACAGCTCTGGAAACACCATATATTTT
CDR3aa: CASLDNSSGNTIYF
abundance: few
v_gene: TRBV19
d_gene: -
j_gene: TRBJ1-3

CDR3nt: TGTGCCAGTAGTTCACGGACAGGGACCAACAATGAGCAGTTCTTC
CDR3aa: CASSSRTGTNNEQFF
abundance: -
v_gene: TRBV19
d_gene: TRBD1
j_gene: TRBJ2-1

CDR3nt: TGTGCCAGCGCGGGGGACTCCGAAATCCACGAGCAGTACTTC
CDR3aa: CASAGDSEIHEQYF
abundance: few
v_gene: TRBV7-9
d_gene: TRBD2
j_gene: TRBJ2-7